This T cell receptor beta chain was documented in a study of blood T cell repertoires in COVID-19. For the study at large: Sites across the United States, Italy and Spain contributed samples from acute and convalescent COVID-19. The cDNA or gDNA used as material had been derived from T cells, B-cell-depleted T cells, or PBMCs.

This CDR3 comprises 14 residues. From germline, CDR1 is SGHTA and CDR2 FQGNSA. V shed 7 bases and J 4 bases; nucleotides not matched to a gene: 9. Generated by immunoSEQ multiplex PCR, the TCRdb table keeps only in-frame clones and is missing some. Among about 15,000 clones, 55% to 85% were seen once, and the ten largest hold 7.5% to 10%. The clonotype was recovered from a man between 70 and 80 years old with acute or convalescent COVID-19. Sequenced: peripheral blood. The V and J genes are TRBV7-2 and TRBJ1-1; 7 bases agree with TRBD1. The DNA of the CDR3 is TGTGCCAGCAAAAGACAGGGAAGCCCCACTGAAGCTTTCTTT. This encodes CASKRQGSPTEAFF.